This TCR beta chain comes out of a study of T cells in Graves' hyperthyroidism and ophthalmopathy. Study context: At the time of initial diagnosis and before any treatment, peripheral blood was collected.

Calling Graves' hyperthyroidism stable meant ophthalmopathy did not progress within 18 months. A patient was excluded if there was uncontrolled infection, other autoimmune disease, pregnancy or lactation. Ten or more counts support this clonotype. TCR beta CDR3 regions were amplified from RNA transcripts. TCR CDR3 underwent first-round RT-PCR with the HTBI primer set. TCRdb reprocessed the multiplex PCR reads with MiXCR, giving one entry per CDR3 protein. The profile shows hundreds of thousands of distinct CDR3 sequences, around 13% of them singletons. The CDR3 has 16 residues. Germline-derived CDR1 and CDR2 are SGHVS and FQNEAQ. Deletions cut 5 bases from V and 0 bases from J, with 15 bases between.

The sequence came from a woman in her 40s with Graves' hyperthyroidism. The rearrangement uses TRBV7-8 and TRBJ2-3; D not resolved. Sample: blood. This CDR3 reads CASSATDGISTDTQYF. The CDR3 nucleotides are TGTGCCAGCAGCGCCACGGACGGAATTAGCACAGATACGCAGTATTTT.